The rows below give T cell receptor beta chains drawn from one sample of a study of cytomegalovirus exposure and HLA in healthy donors. Assay: immunoSEQ multiplex PCR; the TCRdb copy retains only in-frame clones and omits some. The table shows about 170,000 clones, with 75% to 85% occurring only once. What was sequenced was PBMCs. Every receptor here comes from a woman aged 45-65 years in good health and CMV-seropositive. Each CDR3 is given with its conserved first and last residue. The order of the fields is V gene, CDR3 protein.

>TRBV30
CAWSIGRAANSPLHF
>TRBV6-1
CASRRQSNYGYTF
>TRBV10-3
CAISNPGQGIYEQYF
>TRBV7-9
CASSPARSGDSYEQYF
>TRBV6-1
CASRRTSVETQYF
>TRBV4-1
CASSRAGGDEQYF
>TRBV14
CASNPGGDSPLHF
>TRBV6-6
CASSYLNGQYF
>TRBV6-6
CASSFDNEQFF
>TRBV30
CAWSGGTGEKLFF
>TRBV4-1
CASSQEDSLAFPDTQYF
>TRBV6-5
CASSLTSLNEQFF
>TRBV5-1
CASSLGGQNSPLHF
>TRBV6-1
CASISRGVYGYTF
>TRBV7-9
CASSDGQGINQPQHF
>TRBV28
CASSFPTGASEKLFF
>TRBV27
CASSLRGSNQPQHF
>TRBV7-9
CASSLAPGGGNTIYF
>TRBV25-1
CASSEAGKDYGYTF
>TRBV27
CASSYGTGGVAFF
>TRBV7-6
CASSSTAHQETQYF
>TRBV5-1
CASSPFRQGTNEKLFF
>TRBV7-9
CASSHGITGGWGTEAFF
>TRBV18
CASSPRSGLIEAFF